One and the same sample provided the 15 T cell receptor beta chains below, sequenced in a study of blood T cell repertoires in COVID-19. Profiled with immunoSEQ multiplex PCR; TCRdb holds only in-frame clones, not every one. The sample consists of more than 150,000 clones, 80% to 90% of them appearing once. Sequenced sample: peripheral blood. The receptor set was obtained from a man aged 55 to 70 with acute or convalescent COVID-19.

The chain links TRBV5-1 to TRBJ1-5, with D unclear. The CDR3 runs to 13 residues. Germline-derived CDR1 and CDR2 are SGHRS and YFSETQ. Between the trimmed V and J ends, which lost 5 bases and 5 bases, there was a span of 11 bases. The CDR3 DNA reads as TGCGCCAGCAGAACTATTCCCGATCAGCCCCAGCATTTT. Protein product: CASRTIPDQPQHF.

This chain uses TRBV3-1 (or the pseudogene TRBV3-2) with TRBJ2-4; 14 positions agree with TRBD2. This CDR3 region has 17 residues. The germline gives CDR1 LGHDT, CDR2 YNNKEL (reference sequence). J was trimmed by 8 bases and V by 1 base; bases with no gene match: 7. Written as DNA, the CDR3 is TGTGCCAGCAGCCAAGCTGGGACTAGCGGGAGTCGGCACATTCAGTACTTC. Translation gives CASSQAGTSGSRHIQYF.

The rearrangement joins TRBV5-1 to TRBJ2-5; D possibly corresponds to TRBD2 (6 bases). This CDR3 spans 14 amino acids. V gave up 3 bases and J gave up 5 bases, with 14 bases separating them. Germline V lookup: CDR1 SGHRS, CDR2 YFSETQ. The DNA for the CDR3 is TGCGCCAGCAGCTCTCTACCGGGGGTGGAGACCCAGTACTTC. It is translated as CASSSLPGVETQYF. The full variable domain, completed using reference TRBV5-1 and TRBJ2-5, is KAGVTQTPRYLIKTRGQQVTLSCSPISGHRSVSWYQQTPGQGLQFLFEYFSETQRNKGNFPGRFSGRQFSNSRSEMNVSTLELGDSALYLCASSSLPGVETQYFGPGTRLLVL.

This rearrangement joins TRBV6-5 to TRBJ2-2, with D tentatively TRBD1 (5 bases). The V end was cut by 8 bases, the J end by 6 bases, with 16 bases between. The germline CDR1 and CDR2 sequences are MNHEY and SVGAGI. The CDR3 extends over 14 amino acids. CDR3 in amino acids: CASGVSGNSGELFF. The CDR3 DNA reads as TGTGCCAGCGGGGTATCAGGGAATTCCGGGGAGCTGTTTTTT.

The chain links TRBV6-6 to TRBJ2-3, with D tentatively TRBD2 (6 bases). Germline CDR1 reads MNHNY; CDR2 reads SVGAGI (reference sequence). V lost 6 bases to trimming and J lost 11 bases, with 24 bases between them. The length of the CDR3 is 15 residues. The CDR3 region has the DNA TGTGCCAGCAGCTCCCGAGACGAGGCGGGGACCGTGCAGTATTTT. Translating gives CASSSRDEAGTVQYF.

The genes are TRBV9 and TRBJ1-2, with D maybe TRBD1 (6 bases). The CDR3 runs 13 residues. Germline V gene lookup returns CDR1 SGDLS and CDR2 YYNGEE. Trimming stripped 3 bases from V and 2 bases from J, with 8 bases between. For the CDR3, the DNA is TGTGCCAGCAGCGAACAGGGCAACTATGGCTACACCTTC. The encoded protein is CASSEQGNYGYTF.

The gene calls are TRBV6-4 and TRBJ2-2, with D possibly being TRBD2 (6 bases). Germline V lookup: CDR1 MRHNA, CDR2 SNTAGT. The CDR3 loop spans 13 amino acids. V lost 5 bases and J lost 4, with 8 bases in between. CDR3 DNA: TGTGCCAGCAGTCCGACTAGCACCGGGGAGCTGTTTTTT. This sequence encodes CASSPTSTGELFF.

V gene TRBV18 combines with J gene TRBJ1-1; D not certain. The CDR3 spans 13 residues. V lost 4 bases to trimming and J lost 2 bases, with 8 bases between them. Germline lookup yields CDR1 KGHSH and CDR2 LQKENI. The CDR3 sequence: CASSLTDNTEAFF. In DNA form, the CDR3 reads TGTGCCAGCTCACTAACAGATAACACTGAAGCTTTCTTT.

The chain combines TRBV9 with TRBJ2-1; D is unresolved. Germline V gene sequence: CDR1 SGDLS, CDR2 YYNGEE. The CDR3 is made up of 14 amino acids. V lost 3 bases and J lost 0, with 7 bases in between. DNA for the CDR3: TGTGCCAGCAGCGCAACGAGCTCCTACAATGAGCAGTTCTTC. It translates to CASSATSSYNEQFF. The entire variable domain, with the rest obtained from reference TRBV9 and TRBJ2-1, is as follows: DSGVTQTPKHLITATGQRVTLRCSPRSGDLSVYWYQQSLDQGLQFLIQYYNGEERAKGNILERFSAQQFPDLHSELNLSSLELGDSALYFCASSATSSYNEQFFGPGTRLTVL.

The sample holds a few counts of this clone. This sequence joins TRBV7-3 and TRBJ1-1; TRBD1 matches at 7 bases. With 5 bases clipped from V and 4 bases from J, the junction kept 4 bases outside the gene matches. Germline values: CDR1 SGHTA, CDR2 FQGTGA. CDR3 length equals 13 residues. The CDR3 loop reads CASSPQGGTEAFF. The DNA of the CDR3 is TGTGCCAGCAGCCCCCAGGGGGGCACTGAAGCTTTCTTT. The full variable domain, with the rest looked up from reference TRBV7-3 and TRBJ1-1, is GAGVSQTPSNKVTEKGKYVELRCDPISGHTALYWYRQSLGQGPEFLIYFQGTGAADDSGLPNDRFFAVRPEGSVSTLKIQRTERGDSAVYLCASSPQGGTEAFFGQGTRLTVV.

J is TRBJ1-5 and V is TRBV28; 12 positions match TRBD1. J gave up 5 bases and V 6 bases, and 5 bases lay outside the gene matches. This CDR3 contains 15 residues. From germline, CDR1 is MDHEN and CDR2 SYDVKM. The CDR3 is CASRPGTGGHQPQHF. The CDR3 DNA reads TGTGCCAGCAGGCCTGGGACAGGGGGCCATCAGCCCCAGCATTTT.

The rearrangement uses TRBV6-1 and TRBJ2-5, with D possibly matching TRBD2 (5 bases). Between the trimmed V and J ends, which lost 5 bases and 5 bases, there was a span of 9 bases. Germline CDR1 reads MNHNS; CDR2 reads SASEGT. The CDR3 totals 12 residues. CDR3 DNA sequence: TGTGCCAGCAGTCAGGAGGAGGAGACCCAGTACTTC. Amino acids: CASSQEEETQYF.

The chain has TRBV18 and TRBJ1-5; 8 bases align to TRBD1. CDR3 length: 17 amino acids. J gave up 2 bases and V 1 base, and 7 bases lay outside the gene matches. The germline V gene encodes CDR1 KGHSH and CDR2 LQKENI. CDR3 in DNA: TGTGCCAGCTCACCACGGCCCGGACAGGGAGGCAATCAGCCCCAGCATTTT. Amino acids: CASSPRPGQGGNQPQHF.

The rearrangement joins TRBV19 to TRBJ1-4; 7 bases match TRBD1. Germline CDR1 LNHDA, CDR2 SQIVND (reference sequence). J lost 8 bases, V lost 9 bases, and 18 bases had no gene match. This CDR3 is 16 amino acids long. The DNA of the CDR3 is TGTGCCAGCTTTAATCCCGGGACAGCCTACGGGGAAAAACTGTTTTTT. Translated, it gives CASFNPGTAYGEKLFF.

The rearrangement links TRBV28 to TRBJ2-5; possible D gene TRBD2, 5 bases. The CDR3 loop spans 13 amino acids. Germline CDR1 reads MDHEN; CDR2 reads SYDVKM. V gave up 7 bases and J gave up 4 bases, with 13 bases separating them. The DNA of the CDR3 is TGTGCCAGCAAGGCTCCTGGGAGAGAGACCCAGTACTTC. Translated, it gives CASKAPGRETQYF.